In this sample, the clone carrying this T cell receptor (beta chain) turned up a few times. The antigen remains unidentified. V was cut by 4 bases and J by 0 bases, with 15 bases left in between. This CDR3 has 17 residues. Germline V lookup: CDR1 SGHVS, CDR2 FNYEAQ. In preparing bulk TCR libraries, previously described methods and listed TCR primers were used. From the PCR reads, TCRdb called clonotypes with MiXCR, one entry per CDR3 protein. The data show 250,000 to 350,000 distinct CDR3 sequences, around a fifth seen once. The record originates from a study of molecular identifiers for immune sequencing clone quantification. Study results and caveats: Clones that exceeded 20 RNA copies held over 99% of effector molecules, yet under 1% in naive cells. Jurkat TCR RNA that was spiked in from one cell was reportedly detectable among 750,000 to 1,000,000 naive cells.

When naive CD8 T cells were sorted, they were gated as CD8+CD4-CCR7+CD45RA+. This TCR was sampled from a human donor in good health. Some libraries in this study had Jurkat cell RNA spiked in. The sample taken for sequencing was naive CD8+ T cells from blood, with Jurkat cell RNA spiked in. The subset denotes: FACS-sorted CD8+CD4-CCR7+CD45RA+ naive T cells. The rearrangement uses TRBV7-6 and TRBJ2-2; TRBD1 might be the D (5 bases). CDR3 sequence: CASSSRNWGANTGELFF. The CDR3 DNA sequence: TGTGCCAGCAGCTCCCGGAACTGGGGCGCGAACACCGGGGAGCTGTTTTTT.